The 21 T cell receptor beta chains in this list originate from one sample, sequenced in a study of cytomegalovirus exposure and HLA in healthy donors. PCR primers comprised 60 Vbeta and 13 Jbeta primers. Sequencing used immunoSEQ multiplex PCR; TCRdb keeps in-frame clones, though not all of them. The sample consists of roughly 100,000 clones, around 63% of them appearing once. Sequencing was performed on PBMCs. Source of these receptors: a man aged 30-40 years in good health and CMV-seronegative.

V is TRBV4-2 and J is TRBJ2-7; perhaps TRBD2 as D (5 bases). This CDR3 comprises 13 residues. Trimming took 4 bases from V and 1 from J, leaving 8 bases between them. Germline V lookup: CDR1 LGHNA, CDR2 YNFKEQ. The CDR3: CASSRGSSYEQYF. CDR3 in DNA: TGTGCCAGCAGCCGAGGGTCTTCCTACGAGCAGTACTTC.

Only a few counts were recorded for this clone. V and J are TRBV15 and TRBJ2-1; 7 nucleotides line up with TRBD1. Looked up from germline, CDR1 is LNHNV and CDR2 is YYDKDF (reference sequence). This CDR3 has 15 amino acids. V lost 1 base to trimming and J lost 4 bases; unmatched junction nucleotides: 4. The CDR3 here is CATSRGGQIYNEQFF. CDR3 bases: TGTGCCACCAGCAGAGGGGGACAGATTTACAATGAGCAGTTCTTC.

The gene calls are TRBV6-4 and TRBJ2-3; the match to TRBD2 covers 7 bases. V shed 0 bases, J shed 3 bases, and the junction held 6 bases outside the gene matches. The germline V gene encodes CDR1 MRHNA and CDR2 SNTAGT. The CDR3 has 16 residues. In DNA form, the CDR3 reads TGTGCCAGCAGTGACTCGGGCGGGAGTGGTACAGATACGCAGTATTTT. It encodes CASSDSGGSGTDTQYF.

Only a few counts were recorded for this clone. V and J are TRBV7-9 and TRBJ1-4; tentatively, D is TRBD1 (6 bases). With 4 bases removed from V and 0 bases from J, the gap between germline ends came to 15 bases. Germline loops: CDR1 SEHNR, CDR2 FQNEAQ (reference sequence). The CDR3 is 17 residues long. The CDR3 DNA follows: TGTGCCAGCAGCTATACACGAGGGGGTTCAACTAATGAAAAACTGTTTTTT. Translating it yields CASSYTRGGSTNEKLFF.

This clone has more than one count but fewer than ten. J is TRBJ2-5 and V is TRBV28; possibly TRBD2 for D (6 bases). V lost 3 bases and J 3 bases, leaving 11 bases between the germline ends. The CDR3 spans 14 residues. In germline, CDR1 is MDHEN, CDR2 SYDVKM. Here the CDR3 reads CASSFPGVKETQYF. DNA for the CDR3: TGTGCCAGCAGTTTTCCGGGAGTTAAAGAGACCCAGTACTTC.

This clone was found a few times. This chain joins TRBV7-3 and TRBJ2-1; 10 nucleotides match TRBD2. CDR1 and CDR2 (germline): SGHTA, FQGTGA. This CDR3 comprises 15 residues. J was trimmed by 6 bases and V by 5 bases; bases with no gene match: 7. This CDR3 is CASSRLAGPLNEQFF. In DNA, the CDR3 is TGTGCCAGCAGCCGACTAGCGGGCCCACTCAATGAGCAGTTCTTC.

The rearrangement joins TRBV19 to TRBJ2-5; 9 nucleotides agree with TRBD1. The germline V gene has CDR1 LNHDA and CDR2 SQIVND (reference sequence). This CDR3 is built from 15 residues. V gave up 5 bases and J gave up 2 bases; unmatched junction bases: 6. Written as DNA, the CDR3 is TGTGCCAGTAGTGCACAGGGGGCGATACAAGAGACCCAGTACTTC. It yields the protein CASSAQGAIQETQYF. Full variable domain (rest looked up from reference TRBV19 and TRBJ2-5): DGGITQSPKYLFRKEGQNVTLSCEQNLNHDAMYWYRQDPGQGLRLIYYSQIVNDFQKGDIAEGYSVSREKKESFPLTVTSAQKNPTAFYLCASSAQGAIQETQYFGPGTRLLVL.

The chain employs TRBV28 and TRBJ2-7, with a weak D call TRBD1 (5 bases). Germline V lookup: CDR1 MDHEN, CDR2 SYDVKM. This CDR3 contains 15 residues. V was pared by 1 base and J by 5 bases, with 15 bases between. The CDR3 DNA follows: TGTGCCAGCAGTTTATTTCCCAACCAGGGCAACGAGCAGTACTTC. As protein: CASSLFPNQGNEQYF.

The rearrangement uses TRBV6-6 and TRBJ1-1; D perhaps matches TRBD1 (6 bases). Per germline, CDR1 MNHNY and CDR2 SVGAGI (reference sequence). V was clipped by 6 bases and J by 1 base, with 18 bases between them. CDR3 length: 16 amino acids. CDR3 amino acids: CASRDAGRGGNTEAFF. The CDR3 DNA reads TGTGCCAGCAGAGACGCAGGGAGGGGGGGGAACACTGAAGCTTTCTTT.

This chain uses TRBV30 with TRBJ1-1; D unclear. The CDR3 sequence is 14 residues long. CDR1 and CDR2 from the germline V gene are GTSNPN and SVGIG (reference sequence). V was cut by 5 bases and J by 1 base, with 14 bases left in between. Written as DNA, the CDR3 is TGTGCCTGGGAAGCCGACCTAGAGAACACTGAAGCTTTCTTT. Translating it yields CAWEADLENTEAFF.

The chain carries TRBV13 and TRBJ2-7; TRBD2 matches 13 bases. Looked up from germline, CDR1 is PRHDT and CDR2 is FYEKMQ (reference sequence). J gave up 4 bases and V 5 bases, and 11 bases lay outside the gene matches. This CDR3 spans 17 amino acids. The CDR3, as DNA: TGTGCCAGCAGCCCAGGACTAGCGGGAGTGGTTGGGTACGAGCAGTACTTC. Amino acids: CASSPGLAGVVGYEQYF. Variable domain in full (rest from reference TRBV13 and TRBJ2-7): AAGVIQSPRHLIKEKRETATLKCYPIPRHDTVYWYQQGPGQDPQFLISFYEKMQSDKGSIPDRFSAQQFSDYHSELNMSSLELGDSALYFCASSPGLAGVVGYEQYFGPGTRLTVT.

V gene TRBV25-1 combines with J gene TRBJ1-5; TRBD1 agrees at 8 bases. The V and J ends lost 3 bases and 7 bases, in that order; junction bases with no gene match: 8. This CDR3 comprises 15 residues. Germline-derived CDR1 and CDR2 are MGHDK and SYGVNS. The CDR3 bases are TGTGCCAGCAGTGAGCAGGGGGCGCCGGGGCAGCCCCAGCATTTT. It is translated as CASSEQGAPGQPQHF.

The chain is built from TRBV4-1 and TRBJ1-1, with D possibly TRBD1 on 6 matching bases. This CDR3 has 15 residues. The V gene's germline CDR1 is MGHRA and CDR2 YSYEKL. The V and J ends lost 2 bases and 6 bases respectively, with 16 bases between them. DNA for the CDR3: TGCGCCAGCAGCCAAAATACAGGGCTAGGAGCTGAAGCTTTCTTT. This sequence encodes CASSQNTGLGAEAFF.

The chain has TRBV6-1 and TRBJ2-7; 11 bases are a match to TRBD2. Germline assignment: CDR1 MNHNS and CDR2 SASEGT. The CDR3 extends over 16 amino acids. V gave up 0 bases and J gave up 2 bases; unmatched junction bases: 3. DNA of the CDR3: TGTGCCAGCAGTGAAGCCCGGACTAGCGGGCCCTACGAGCAGTACTTC. It translates to CASSEARTSGPYEQYF.

The V gene is TRBV4-2, the J gene TRBJ2-2, with 10 bases lining up with TRBD2. J was trimmed by 4 bases and V by 5 bases; bases with no gene match: 7. Germline-derived CDR1 and CDR2 are LGHNA and YNFKEQ. The CDR3 runs to 16 residues. In nucleotides, the CDR3 is TGTGCCAGCAGCATCACTAGCGGGAAGAGCACCGGGGAGCTGTTTTTT. Translation: CASSITSGKSTGELFF.

In this sample, this clone turned up a few times. The chain employs TRBV27 and TRBJ1-1, with TRBD1 matching 7 bases. The CDR3 is 15 amino acids. V dropped 0 bases and J dropped 0; count of bases not matched to a gene: 1. The germline V gene encodes CDR1 MNHEY and CDR2 SMNVEV (reference sequence). The CDR3 sequence is CASSLSGQVNTEAFF. CDR3 DNA: TGTGCCAGCAGTTTATCTGGACAGGTGAACACTGAAGCTTTCTTT.

This clone turned up a few times. The chain links TRBV15 to TRBJ1-5, with a tentative D call TRBD1 (6 bases). The CDR3 runs to 16 residues. The germline V and J ends were trimmed by 1 base and 0 bases, with 10 bases remaining between them. Germline V lookup: CDR1 LNHNV, CDR2 YYDKDF (reference sequence). CDR3 coding DNA: TGTGCCACCAGCAGAGGCCGGACAGTTAGCAATCAGCCCCAGCATTTT. Its translation: CATSRGRTVSNQPQHF.

This rearrangement joins TRBV28 to TRBJ1-2; 8 bases are shared with TRBD1. The CDR3 covers 15 residues. Germline V CDR1 and CDR2: MDHEN, SYDVKM. With V trimmed by 5 bases and J by 0 bases, 5 bases remained unmatched. This CDR3 is CASSQTGATNYGYTF. The CDR3 DNA is TGTGCCAGCAGTCAGACAGGGGCTACTAACTATGGCTACACCTTC.

Regarding this clone: A read error may account for a junction end that differs from germline. DNA for the CDR3: TGTGCTAGCAGTTTATGGGCCCAGCCCCAGCATTTT. This encodes CASSLWAQPQHF. This chain joins TRBV28 and TRBJ1-5; D is ambiguous. CDR1 and CDR2 (germline): MDHEN, SYDVKM. The CDR3 is made up of 12 amino acids.

The genes are TRBV9 and TRBJ1-4; weak D call: TRBD1 (5 bases). V was clipped by 0 bases and J by 8 bases, with 14 bases between them. Germline-derived CDR1 and CDR2 are SGDLS and YYNGEE. This CDR3 is built from 15 residues. The CDR3 nucleotides are TGTGCCAGCAGCGTAGATGGGCAGGGTAAAGAAAAACTGTTTTTT. As protein: CASSVDGQGKEKLFF.

The rearrangement joins TRBV4-1 to TRBJ1-2; 7 bases align to TRBD1. Trimming removed 2 bases from V and 3 bases from J; junction bases left unmatched: 6. This CDR3 has 15 amino acids. The germline V gene has CDR1 MGHRA and CDR2 YSYEKL. CDR3 bases: TGCGCCAGCAGCCAAATGCCCAGGGGGGACTATGGCTACACCTTC. Translated: CASSQMPRGDYGYTF.